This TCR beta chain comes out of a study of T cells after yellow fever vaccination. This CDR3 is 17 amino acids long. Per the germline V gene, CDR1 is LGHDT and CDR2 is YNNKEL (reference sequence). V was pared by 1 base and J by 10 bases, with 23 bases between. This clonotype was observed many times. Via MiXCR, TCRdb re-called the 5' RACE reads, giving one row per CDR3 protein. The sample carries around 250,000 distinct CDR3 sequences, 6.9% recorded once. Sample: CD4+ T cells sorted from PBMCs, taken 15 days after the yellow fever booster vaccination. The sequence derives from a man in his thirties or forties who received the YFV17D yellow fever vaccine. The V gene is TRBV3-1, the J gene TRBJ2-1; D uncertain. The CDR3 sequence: CASSQGSAMSRLGEQFF. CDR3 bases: TGTGCCAGCAGCCAAGGAAGTGCGATGAGTCGGTTAGGGGAGCAGTTCTTC.